One sample yielded the 30 T cell receptor beta chains listed below, sequenced in a study of cytomegalovirus exposure and HLA in healthy donors. With 60 Vbeta and 13 Jbeta primers, the PCR was carried out. This table comes from immunoSEQ multiplex PCR, and its TCRdb copy is limited to in-frame clones, with some not included. The sample records some 190,000 clones, about four fifths being singletons. The sample consisted of PBMCs. The source is a woman between 45 and 65 years old in good health and CMV-seronegative.

This CDR3 reads CASSKGTGGGMFGYTF. The CDR3 DNA reads as TGTGCCAGCAGCAAAGGGACAGGGGGCGGGATGTTTGGCTACACCTTC. The chain employs TRBV27 and TRBJ1-2; 12 bases match TRBD1. Germline-derived CDR1 and CDR2 are MNHEY and SMNVEV (reference sequence). The V gene end was trimmed by 6 bases and the J gene end by 7 bases; junction bases not matched to a gene: 12. This CDR3 spans 16 amino acids.

The gene calls are TRBV9 and TRBJ2-1; D not certain. Germline CDR1 reads SGDLS; CDR2 reads YYNGEE. Deletions cut 0 bases from V and 5 bases from J, with 9 bases between. This CDR3 comprises 14 residues. The CDR3 is CASSVEVEHNEQFF. DNA for the CDR3: TGTGCCAGCAGCGTAGAGGTGGAGCACAATGAGCAGTTCTTC.

This clone was counted a few times. V usage is TRBV6-1 and J usage is TRBJ2-5; 13 nucleotides line up with TRBD2. The CDR3 contains 17 residues. V gave up 2 bases and J gave up 3 bases; unmatched junction bases: 6. Per the germline V gene, CDR1 is MNHNS and CDR2 is SASEGT. The CDR3 loop reads CASSEPGLAGLKETQYF. DNA of the CDR3: TGTGCCAGCAGTGAACCGGGACTAGCGGGACTAAAAGAGACCCAGTACTTC.

The chain links TRBV9 to TRBJ2-5, with 7 bases fitting TRBD2. V was clipped by 0 bases and J by 2 bases; unmatched bases: 1. CDR3 length equals 14 residues. Germline loops: CDR1 SGDLS, CDR2 YYNGEE. CDR3 sequence: CASSVGDYQETQYF. Written as DNA, the CDR3 is TGTGCCAGCAGCGTAGGGGACTATCAAGAGACCCAGTACTTC.

The V gene is TRBV6-4, the J gene TRBJ1-5; TRBD1 is a possible D gene (6 bases). The germline V gene has CDR1 MRHNA and CDR2 SNTAGT. The CDR3 is made up of 15 amino acids. The germline V and J ends were trimmed by 7 bases and 0 bases, with 13 bases remaining between them. The CDR3 bases are TGTGCCAGCAAAGGGACACCTAATAGCAATCAGCCCCAGCATTTT. Translation: CASKGTPNSNQPQHF.

The rearrangement uses TRBV7-9 and TRBJ2-7, with 7 positions matching TRBD2. V was clipped by 1 base and J by 2 bases; unmatched bases: 2. Germline loops: CDR1 SEHNR, CDR2 FQNEAQ (reference sequence). This CDR3 has 14 amino acids. The CDR3 loop is CASSLGGRPYEQYF. The CDR3 DNA follows: TGTGCCAGCAGCTTAGGCGGGAGACCCTACGAGCAGTACTTC.

This chain uses TRBV6-5 with TRBJ1-1; D may be TRBD1 (6 bases). Germline V gene sequence: CDR1 MNHEY, CDR2 SVGAGI. This CDR3 spans 14 amino acids. V was clipped by 2 bases and J by 4 bases, with 11 bases between them. The CDR3 DNA reads as TGTGCCAGCAGTTACAGCGGGGGCCCCACTGAAGCTTTCTTT. Residues: CASSYSGGPTEAFF.

This clone appeared once. Within the sample, other DNA sequences also encode this same CDR3. The chain links TRBV7-6 to TRBJ2-1; D is perhaps TRBD1 (6 bases). CDR3 length equals 15 residues. V lost 1 base to trimming and J lost 3 bases, with 10 bases between them. CDR1 SGHVS and CDR2 FNYEAQ come from the germline V gene. The CDR3 region has the DNA TGTGCCAGCAGCTTAGAAGGGGGAAGCTACAATGAGCAGTTCTTC. Encoded protein: CASSLEGGSYNEQFF.

The V call is TRBV7-2, the J call TRBJ1-4; tentatively, D is TRBD1 (6 bases). The ends were cut back, 6 bases at V and 8 bases at J, with 22 bases in the middle. The CDR3 extends over 16 amino acids. The V gene's germline CDR1 is SGHTA and CDR2 FQGNSA. The CDR3 nucleotides are TGTGCCAGCAGTCTCGGACAGCCCCTGTCATGGGAAAAACTGTTTTTT. Its protein product is CASSLGQPLSWEKLFF.

The chain recombines TRBV5-1 with TRBJ1-1, with D unresolved. The CDR3 length is 15 residues. Germline V gene lookup returns CDR1 SGHRS and CDR2 YFSETQ. Deletions cut 0 bases from V and 1 base from J, with 10 bases between. The CDR3 DNA is TGCGCCAGCAGCTTGGCGACTGCGGCGAACACTGAAGCTTTCTTT. This translates into CASSLATAANTEAFF.

The rearrangement uses TRBV12-5 and TRBJ2-7, with 12 bases that match TRBD1. There are 15 residues in the CDR3. The germline V gene has CDR1 LGHNT and CDR2 FRNRAP. V shed 2 bases and J 6 bases; nucleotides not matched to a gene: 5. CDR3 coding DNA: TGTGCTAGTGGTTTGAGTGGGACAGGGGGCCGCGAGCAGTACTTC. Protein product: CASGLSGTGGREQYF.

The gene calls are TRBV7-8 and TRBJ2-3, with a tentative D call TRBD1 (5 bases). V lost 2 bases and J 1 base, leaving 13 bases between the germline ends. Germline-derived CDR1 and CDR2 are SGHVS and FQNEAQ. The CDR3 has 16 amino acids. For the CDR3, the DNA is TGTGCCAGCAGCTTACAGGGCAACCGGGGCACAGATACGCAGTATTTT. Protein product: CASSLQGNRGTDTQYF.

The J gene is TRBJ2-7, the V gene TRBV4-3; D is undetermined. The germline gives CDR1 LGHNA, CDR2 YSLEER. The CDR3 has 15 residues. Trimming pared 1 base from V and 3 bases from J, leaving 13 bases between. CDR3 sequence reads: CASSQGVGESYEQYF. For the CDR3, the DNA is TGCGCCAGCAGCCAAGGAGTCGGTGAAAGCTACGAGCAGTACTTC.

The gene calls are TRBV5-1 and TRBJ2-3; TRBD1 is a possible D gene (5 bases). Germline V gene lookup returns CDR1 SGHRS and CDR2 YFSETQ. V was cut by 3 bases and J by 3 bases, with 11 bases left in between. The length of the CDR3 is 14 residues. CDR3 residues: CASSSRVTTDTQYF. The CDR3 DNA follows: TGCGCCAGCAGCTCCAGGGTTACTACAGATACGCAGTATTTT.

The chain employs TRBV2 and TRBJ1-1; 7 nucleotides line up with TRBD1. The V and J ends lost 7 bases and 4 bases, in that order; junction bases with no gene match: 18. The germline V gene encodes CDR1 SNHLY and CDR2 FYNNEI. The CDR3 totals 17 residues. CDR3 in DNA: TGTGCCAGCACCGGGGGCCCGGGACAGTGGGCGGCCACTGAAGCTTTCTTT. Residues: CASTGGPGQWAATEAFF.

The rearrangement links TRBV7-9 to TRBJ2-7; TRBD2 matches at 8 bases. The CDR3 has 15 amino acids. CDR1 is SEHNR, CDR2 FQNEAQ, per germline (reference sequence). Trimming at V came to 1 base and at J to 3 bases, leaving 5 bases not matched to a gene. The CDR3 here is CASSLVAGGHYEQYF. DNA of the CDR3: TGTGCCAGCAGCTTAGTTGCGGGAGGTCACTACGAGCAGTACTTC.

V is TRBV20-1 and J is TRBJ1-1; TRBD1 agrees at 7 bases. With 5 bases clipped from V and 8 bases from J, the junction kept 5 bases outside the gene matches. This CDR3 is 11 amino acids long. Germline CDR1 and CDR2: DFQATT and SNEGSKA (reference sequence). The CDR3 loop is CSAVQGREAFF. The DNA for the CDR3 is TGCAGTGCTGTACAGGGGCGCGAAGCTTTCTTT.

The chain employs TRBV7-9 and TRBJ2-2, with 11 bases that match TRBD2. V was pared by 6 bases and J by 2 bases, with 8 bases of the junction left unmatched. This CDR3 comprises 17 residues. Per germline, CDR1 SEHNR and CDR2 FQNEAQ (reference sequence). CDR3 protein: CASSRGLAGGNTGELFF. CDR3 in DNA: TGTGCCAGCAGTCGAGGCCTAGCGGGAGGAAACACCGGGGAGCTGTTTTTT.

The chain uses TRBV7-2 and TRBJ2-1; maybe TRBD2 (6 bases). Germline CDR1 is SGHTA and CDR2 is FQGNSA. Trimming stripped 1 base from V and 12 bases from J, with 10 bases between. This CDR3 is 12 amino acids long. CDR3 region: CASSLVGGSQFF. CDR3 coding DNA: TGTGCCAGCAGCTTAGTTGGGGGGTCGCAGTTCTTC. The whole variable domain, remainder taken from reference TRBV7-2 and TRBJ2-1, is GAGVSQSPSNKVTEKGKDVELRCDPISGHTALYWYRQSLGQGLEFLIYFQGNSAPDKSGLPSDRFSAERTGGSVSTLTIQRTQQEDSAVYLCASSLVGGSQFFGPGTRLTVL.

The chain couples TRBV5-1 to TRBJ2-7, with TRBD1 matching 7 bases. Germline CDR1 and CDR2: SGHRS and YFSETQ. The trim removed 3 bases at V and 7 bases at J, leaving 7 bases unmatched. The CDR3 is 13 amino acids. The CDR3 DNA reads as TGCGCCAGCAGCTCGACAGGGCCCGATGAGCAGTACTTC. Its translation: CASSSTGPDEQYF. Together with reference TRBV5-1 and TRBJ2-7, the CDR3 gives the full variable domain: KAGVTQTPRYLIKTRGQQVTLSCSPISGHRSVSWYQQTPGQGLQFLFEYFSETQRNKGNFPGRFSGRQFSNSRSEMNVSTLELGDSALYLCASSSTGPDEQYFGPGTRLTVT.

The chain employs TRBV7-9 and TRBJ2-7, with D tentatively TRBD1 (6 bases). Germline V gene lookup returns CDR1 SEHNR and CDR2 FQNEAQ (reference sequence). The length of the CDR3 is 13 residues. V dropped 0 bases and J dropped 4 bases, with 7 bases sitting between them. CDR3 in amino acids: CASSLAQGYEQYF. The CDR3 DNA reads TGTGCCAGCAGCTTAGCCCAGGGGTACGAGCAGTACTTC. Full variable domain (missing parts from reference TRBV7-9 and TRBJ2-7): DTGVSQNPRHKITKRGQNVTFRCDPISEHNRLYWYRQTLGQGPEFLTYFQNEAQLEKSRLLSDRFSAERPKGSFSTLEIQRTEQGDSAMYLCASSLAQGYEQYFGPGTRLTVT.

The chain recombines TRBV2 with TRBJ1-1; TRBD1 matches 7 bases. The length of the CDR3 is 15 residues. From germline, CDR1 is SNHLY and CDR2 FYNNEI. Unmatched junction bases numbered 11, after V lost 4 bases and J lost 6 bases. The CDR3 sequence: CASSGGPDRSAEAFF. CDR3 nucleotides: TGTGCCAGCAGTGGAGGTCCGGACAGGTCCGCTGAAGCTTTCTTT.

The rearrangement uses TRBV6-5 and TRBJ2-5, with 8 bases aligning to TRBD2. The J call could be wrong; TRBJ2-7 is a better fit for the DNA end. The CDR3 is made up of 14 amino acids. The germline V gene has CDR1 MNHEY and CDR2 SVGAGI. The CDR3 nucleotides are TGTGCCAGCAGTCCGGGACTAGTGTTTAACGAGCAGTACTTC. As protein: CASSPGLVFNEQYF.

The V call is TRBV13, the J call TRBJ2-7; a possible D gene is TRBD2 (6 bases). Germline assignment: CDR1 PRHDT and CDR2 FYEKMQ (reference sequence). This CDR3 contains 14 residues. Trimming took off 3 bases at V and 3 bases at J, with 12 bases between the two ends. The CDR3 here is CASSFMGGGYEQYF. In DNA, the CDR3 is TGTGCCAGCAGCTTTATGGGAGGCGGCTACGAGCAGTACTTC. Filled out from reference TRBV13 and TRBJ2-7, the complete variable domain reads AAGVIQSPRHLIKEKRETATLKCYPIPRHDTVYWYQQGPGQDPQFLISFYEKMQSDKGSIPDRFSAQQFSDYHSELNMSSLELGDSALYFCASSFMGGGYEQYFGPGTRLTVT.

The V gene is TRBV28, the J gene TRBJ2-7, with 10 positions matching TRBD2. The CDR3 length is 15 residues. With 6 bases clipped from V and 4 bases from J, the junction kept 9 bases outside the gene matches. CDR1 MDHEN and CDR2 SYDVKM come from the germline V gene. The CDR3 nucleotides read TGTGCCAGCAGCAGCCCGGGACTAGCGTTTTACGAGCAGTACTTC. Protein: CASSSPGLAFYEQYF.

The genes are TRBV9 and TRBJ2-5; D unresolved. V lost 0 bases, J lost 7 bases, and 7 bases lay in between. CDR1 SGDLS and CDR2 YYNGEE come from the germline V gene. The CDR3 is 12 amino acids. In DNA form, the CDR3 reads TGTGCCAGCAGCGTAGCTACCGGGACCCAGTACTTC. Amino acids: CASSVATGTQYF.

The chain uses TRBV5-6 and TRBJ2-3, with 8 bases lining up with TRBD2. The CDR3 length is 15 residues. V was pared by 1 base and J by 3 bases, with 4 bases of the junction left unmatched. From germline, CDR1 is SGHDT and CDR2 YYEEEE. The CDR3 region has the DNA TGTGCCAGCAGCTTGATGCGGGGGGATACAGATACGCAGTATTTT. It translates to CASSLMRGDTDTQYF.

The V and J genes are TRBV4-2 and TRBJ2-2; maybe TRBD2 (5 bases). Germline assignment: CDR1 LGHNA and CDR2 YNFKEQ. The CDR3 runs to 15 residues. The ends were cut back, 0 bases at V and 5 bases at J, with 10 bases in the middle. The CDR3 is CASSQDTRATGELFF. CDR3 nucleotides: TGTGCCAGCAGCCAAGATACGCGGGCAACCGGGGAGCTGTTTTTT.

The chain couples TRBV2 to TRBJ1-6, with D perhaps TRBD1 (5 bases). Germline CDR1 reads SNHLY; CDR2 reads FYNNEI. The CDR3 is 19 amino acids. V lost 2 bases, J lost 5 bases, and 22 bases lay in between. This CDR3 is CASSELGTLGLRNNSPLHF. The CDR3 nucleotides read TGTGCCAGCAGTGAACTTGGGACCCTGGGACTAAGAAATAATTCACCCCTCCACTTT.

The V call is TRBV29-1, the J call TRBJ2-3; 10 bases fit TRBD2. This CDR3 has 14 residues. Germline-derived CDR1 and CDR2 are SQVTM and ANQGSEA. Trimming cost V 5 bases and J 4 bases; bases outside gene matches: 6. CDR3 DNA sequence: TGCAGCGTTCTGGGACTAGCGAGTCCAGATACGCAGTATTTT. Translated: CSVLGLASPDTQYF.